This entry lists 11 T cell receptor beta chains sequenced from one sample in a study of blood T cells in healthy people across ages. A second roughly 6 to 11 cycle PCR used barcoded and J-beta primers. TCRdb reprocessed the 5' RACE reads via MiXCR and lists one record per CDR3 protein. The repertoire consists of more than 650,000 distinct CDR3 sequences, with about 24% occurring once and the leading ten covering around a fifth. The specimen was blood. The receptor set was obtained from an older man in good health.

The chain recombines TRBV29-1 with TRBJ2-1, with 12 bases fitting TRBD2. With 7 bases clipped from V and 8 bases from J, the junction kept 12 bases outside the gene matches. There are 15 residues in the CDR3. Germline V gives CDR1 SQVTM, CDR2 ANQGSEA. The CDR3 coding sequence is TGCAGCGCCCACGACCTAGCGGGAGGGAGGCATGAGCAGTTCTTC. Translation: CSAHDLAGGRHEQFF.

This clonotype was observed a few times. The chain carries TRBV29-1 and TRBJ2-7; D unclear. CDR1 and CDR2 from the germline V gene are SQVTM and ANQGSEA. The CDR3 is 12 residues long. The V end lost 1 base, the J end lost 2 bases, and 6 bases lay between the germline ends. CDR3 nucleotide sequence: TGCAGCGTTGAAGTGCCTCCCTACGAGCAGTACTTC. This encodes CSVEVPPYEQYF.

This clonotype was counted a few times. The chain joins TRBV10-3 to TRBJ2-7; TRBD2 matches at 10 bases. CDR1 and CDR2 (germline): ENHRY, SYGVKD. CDR3 length: 14 amino acids. V was clipped by 3 bases and J by 4 bases; unmatched bases: 3. CDR3 coding DNA: TGTGCCATCAGTGACCTGGGACTAGCGTACGAGCAGTACTTC. Translation gives CAISDLGLAYEQYF.

This clonotype was seen only a few times. The conserved closing phenylalanine or tryptophan is absent in this CDR3, likely reflecting a read error. This chain links TRBV7-9 with TRBJ1-6, with D perhaps matching TRBD1 (6 bases). The germline CDR1 and CDR2 sequences are SEHNR and FQNEAQ (reference sequence). Trimming removed 0 bases from V and 9 bases from J, with 12 bases in between. This CDR3 is 15 amino acids long. The CDR3 DNA reads as TGTGCCAGCAGCTTAGCTGGACAGCGGGGTTCACCCCTCCACCTT. Amino acid sequence: CASSLAGQRGSPLHL.

The chain carries TRBV19 and TRBJ2-1, with 8 nucleotides matching TRBD2. The CDR3 totals 15 residues. Looked up from germline, CDR1 is LNHDA and CDR2 is SQIVND (reference sequence). V lost 6 bases to trimming and J lost 8 bases; unmatched junction nucleotides: 12. The CDR3 loop reads CASSSGRASIYEQFF. The CDR3 DNA reads as TGTGCCAGTAGCTCCGGGAGGGCCTCTATCTATGAGCAGTTCTTC.

The chain couples TRBV7-2 to TRBJ2-4; a possible D gene is TRBD1 (5 bases). V lost 0 bases to trimming and J lost 1 base, with 10 bases between them. Looked up from germline, CDR1 is SGHTA and CDR2 is FQGNSA. This CDR3 region has 16 residues. For the CDR3, the DNA is TGTGCCAGCAGCTTAGCGCGACAGAGGGCCAAAAACATTCAGTACTTC. This sequence encodes CASSLARQRAKNIQYF.

The V gene is TRBV2, the J gene TRBJ2-5; the match to TRBD1 covers 7 bases. The J call is in doubt because the DNA end fits TRBJ2-7 better. Germline V gene lookup returns CDR1 SNHLY and CDR2 FYNNEI. CDR3 length: 17 residues. The CDR3 spells CASSERAQGVGPYEQYF. The DNA for the CDR3 is TGTGCCAGCAGTGAACGGGCTCAGGGGGTAGGGCCCTACGAGCAGTACTTC.

The chain employs TRBV2 and TRBJ2-7; TRBD1 is a possible D gene (5 bases). This CDR3 has 15 residues. Trimming pared 2 bases from V and 7 bases from J, leaving 18 bases between. Germline assignment: CDR1 SNHLY and CDR2 FYNNEI. The chain's CDR3 is CASSERPGFSGEQYF. In nucleotides, the CDR3 is TGTGCCAGCAGTGAACGCCCGGGTTTCTCAGGGGAGCAGTACTTC.

In this sample, this clonotype turned up a few times. This chain connects TRBV20-1 to TRBJ2-7; D gene uncertain. This CDR3 is built from 12 residues. From germline, CDR1 is DFQATT and CDR2 SNEGSKA (reference sequence). CDR3: CSAPESLREQYF. The CDR3 DNA is TGCAGCGCACCCGAATCCCTACGAGAGCAGTACTTC.

The table lists this clonotype with a few counts. CDR3: CASSPVQGSEAFF. The CDR3 DNA reads as TGCGCCAGCAGCCCCGTACAGGGTTCTGAAGCTTTCTTT. The chain has TRBV5-1 and TRBJ1-1; D is possibly TRBD1 (6 bases). This CDR3 contains 13 residues. The germline gives CDR1 SGHRS, CDR2 YFSETQ. Trimming took 4 bases from V and 6 from J, leaving 13 bases between them.

V and J are TRBV10-3 and TRBJ1-2; D is unclear. Trimming shortened V by 11 bases and J by 4 bases, and 17 bases separated the two germline ends. From germline, CDR1 is ENHRY and CDR2 SYGVKD. The CDR3 has 13 residues. CDR3 sequence: CAVSPSTPYGYTF. Written as DNA, the CDR3 is TGTGCCGTCTCTCCATCGACCCCCTATGGCTACACCTTC.